The 25 T cell receptor beta chains given below trace back to one sample, sequenced in a study of shared clonotypes between healthy human individuals. The data were produced by immunoSEQ multiplex PCR, yet TCRdb's version contains in-frame clones alone and is incomplete. The table shows about 380,000 clones, with about 96% occurring only once. Source material: memory CD8+ T cells sorted from blood. Subset meaning: CD45RO+ cells pooled with CCR7-negative TemRA cells. The receptor source for this set is a man aged 25-45 years in good health.

The genes are TRBV27 and TRBJ2-2; D unresolved. The V end was cut by 2 bases, the J end by 6 bases, with 7 bases between. Germline values: CDR1 MNHEY, CDR2 SMNVEV (reference sequence). The CDR3 is 13 residues long. The DNA for the CDR3 is TGTGCCAGCAGTTTAGGGCGATCCGGGGAGCTGTTTTTT. It encodes CASSLGRSGELFF.

This clone was found once. This chain uses TRBV12-5 with TRBJ1-5; TRBD1 matches 9 bases. CDR1 and CDR2 (germline): LGHNT, FRNRAP. Trimming removed 0 bases from V and 7 bases from J; junction bases left unmatched: 7. CDR3 length: 16 amino acids. CDR3 protein: CASGLVPGQGPQPQHF. CDR3 coding DNA: TGTGCTAGTGGTTTGGTACCGGGACAGGGACCACAGCCCCAGCATTTT.

The J gene is TRBJ1-5, the V gene TRBV5-1, with no clear D. Germline V CDR1 and CDR2: SGHRS, YFSETQ. The V gene lost 0 bases and the J gene lost 3 bases, with 7 bases spanning the gap. The CDR3 contains 14 residues. The CDR3 sequence: CASSLDGDNQPQHF. The CDR3 DNA sequence: TGCGCCAGCAGCTTGGACGGGGACAATCAGCCCCAGCATTTT.

As to this clone: Additional DNA sequences in this sample encode the identical CDR3. V gene TRBV7-9 combines with J gene TRBJ2-3, with 7 nucleotides matching TRBD2. Germline CDR1 reads SEHNR; CDR2 reads FQNEAQ (reference sequence). V dropped 0 bases and J dropped 0; count of bases not matched to a gene: 0. CDR3 size: 15 residues. CDR3 protein: CASSLAGGSTDTQYF. CDR3 in DNA: TGTGCCAGCAGCTTAGCGGGGGGGAGCACAGATACGCAGTATTTT.

The rearrangement joins TRBV20-1 to TRBJ1-2; 7 bases align to TRBD1. With 5 bases clipped from V and 6 bases from J, the junction kept 3 bases outside the gene matches. This CDR3 has 11 residues. Germline CDR1 DFQATT, CDR2 SNEGSKA (reference sequence). This CDR3 reads CSAQQGHGYTF. CDR3 in DNA: TGCAGTGCTCAACAGGGGCATGGCTACACCTTC.

The sample holds one count of this clone. The rearrangement uses TRBV28 and TRBJ1-2, with TRBD1 identical over 11 bases. The ends lost 7 bases at V and 1 base at J; junction bases unmatched: 8. CDR1 and CDR2 (germline): MDHEN, SYDVKM. The CDR3 spans 16 residues. The CDR3 DNA is TGTGCCAGCACATCGGGACAGGGGGACGTTAACTATGGCTACACCTTC. Protein sequence: CASTSGQGDVNYGYTF.

The chain links TRBV7-9 to TRBJ1-5; 9 bases map to TRBD1. The V segment lost 4 bases and the J segment 6 bases; nucleotides outside the gene matches: 7. Germline-derived CDR1 and CDR2 are SEHNR and FQNEAQ (reference sequence). The CDR3 is 15 residues long. For the CDR3, the DNA is TGTGCCAGCAGCTCAGGACAGGGGAGTGGTCAGCCCCAGCATTTT. The encoded protein is CASSSGQGSGQPQHF.

This chain uses TRBV2 with TRBJ1-4; TRBD1 agrees at 7 bases. CDR1 and CDR2 from the germline V gene are SNHLY and FYNNEI. This CDR3 has 16 amino acids. After removal of 5 bases from V and 3 bases from J, the junction contained 9 bases not matched to a gene. CDR3 residues: CASSPYDRVANEKLFF. The CDR3 DNA reads as TGTGCCAGCAGTCCCTATGACAGGGTTGCTAATGAAAAACTGTTTTTT.

The chain combines TRBV6-1 with TRBJ2-3; D is unresolved. CDR3 length: 12 residues. CDR1 and CDR2 (germline): MNHNS, SASEGT. The V gene lost 2 bases and the J gene lost 4 bases, with 4 bases spanning the gap. CDR3 nucleotides: TGTGCCAGCAGTGAAAGTTCAGATACGCAGTATTTT. This sequence encodes CASSESSDTQYF.

V usage is TRBV13 and J usage is TRBJ1-3, with D uncertain. This CDR3 region has 14 residues. V was trimmed by 8 bases and J by 1 base, leaving 12 bases between them. Per germline, CDR1 PRHDT and CDR2 FYEKMQ (reference sequence). CDR3 protein: CASRREGSGNTIYF. The CDR3 DNA reads as TGTGCCAGCCGGCGGGAGGGTTCTGGAAACACCATATATTTT.

The chain employs TRBV5-4 and TRBJ2-3, with 11 bases that match TRBD2. The CDR3 totals 20 residues. Germline-derived CDR1 and CDR2 are SGHNT and YYREEE (reference sequence). V trimming: 3 bases; J trimming: 4 bases; junction bases outside the gene matches: 19. The DNA of the CDR3 is TGTGCCAGCAGCTCGAAGCTTCTAGCGGGAGGACCCCCCGGTTCAGATACGCAGTATTTT. It translates to CASSSKLLAGGPPGSDTQYF.

CDR3 amino acids: CASSPTSGRTGELFF. In DNA, the CDR3 is TGTGCCAGCAGTCCGACTAGCGGGAGGACCGGGGAGCTGTTTTTT. The V and J genes are TRBV5-5 and TRBJ2-2; 13 nucleotides match TRBD2. Trimming cost V 5 bases and J 5 bases; bases outside gene matches: 3. The germline V gene encodes CDR1 SGHKS and CDR2 YYEKEE (reference sequence). This CDR3 has 15 residues.

V gene TRBV7-9 combines with J gene TRBJ2-7, with D unresolved. Germline CDR1 is SEHNR and CDR2 is FQNEAQ (reference sequence). V shed 1 base and J shed 6 bases, with 13 bases lying between them. The CDR3 covers 14 residues. The CDR3 nucleotides are TGTGCCAGCAGCTTAGACGATTGGAGAAGCGAGCAGTACTTC. As protein: CASSLDDWRSEQYF.

This clone came up a few times. The chain joins TRBV5-1 to TRBJ2-5; 10 nucleotides align to TRBD2. The CDR3 has 14 residues. Germline lookup yields CDR1 SGHRS and CDR2 YFSETQ. V dropped 4 bases and J dropped 5; count of bases not matched to a gene: 5. DNA for the CDR3: TGCGCCAGCAGCGGGACTAGCGCTGGGGAGACCCAGTACTTC. The encoded protein is CASSGTSAGETQYF.

This chain joins TRBV19 and TRBJ2-3; 13 bases line up with TRBD2. Germline CDR1 LNHDA, CDR2 SQIVND (reference sequence). The CDR3 consists of 18 residues. V was pared by 0 bases and J by 3 bases, with 6 bases of the junction left unmatched. The CDR3 reads CASSIDLTSGRLTDTQYF. The CDR3 DNA follows: TGTGCCAGTAGTATAGATTTGACTAGCGGGAGGTTAACAGATACGCAGTATTTT.

This sequence joins TRBV5-1 and TRBJ1-2; D is perhaps TRBD1 (6 bases). The CDR3 is 15 amino acids. V was cut by 2 bases and J by 2 bases, with 13 bases left in between. Germline lookup yields CDR1 SGHRS and CDR2 YFSETQ. The CDR3, as DNA: TGCGCCAGCAGCTTTGGGGGGCAAGGGAACTATGGCTACACCTTC. Translation gives CASSFGGQGNYGYTF.

The chain links TRBV18 to TRBJ1-2, with 12 bases fitting TRBD1. V dropped 2 bases and J dropped 8; count of bases not matched to a gene: 6. CDR1 is KGHSH, CDR2 LQKENI, per germline. The CDR3 is 15 amino acids. CDR3 protein: CASSPTGQGAWGYTF. CDR3 in DNA: TGTGCCAGCTCACCAACGGGACAGGGGGCATGGGGCTACACCTTC.

As to this clone: This same CDR3 is encoded by further DNA sequences in the sample. The rearrangement joins TRBV28 to TRBJ2-7; no clear D. With 4 bases removed from V and 0 bases from J, the gap between germline ends came to 4 bases. The CDR3 has 12 amino acids. CDR1 and CDR2 (germline): MDHEN, SYDVKM. CDR3 region: CASSSLSYEQYF. In DNA, the CDR3 is TGTGCCAGCAGTTCCCTCTCCTACGAGCAGTACTTC.

This sequence joins TRBV27 and TRBJ2-5, with a possible D match to TRBD2 (5 bases). V lost 4 bases and J 5 bases, leaving 14 bases between the germline ends. This CDR3 contains 14 residues. Germline CDR1 is MNHEY and CDR2 is SMNVEV (reference sequence). CDR3 nucleotides: TGTGCCAGCAGTTCCGCGGGCGGTAGGGAGACCCAGTACTTC. Its protein is CASSSAGGRETQYF.

The CDR3 nucleotides read TGTGCCCACAGCCTCGCGCAGGGCACTGAAGCTTTCTTT. As protein: CAHSLAQGTEAFF. The chain is built from TRBV30 and TRBJ1-1; a possible D gene is TRBD1 (5 bases). Germline CDR1 reads GTSNPN; CDR2 reads SVGIG (reference sequence). This CDR3 has 13 residues. Trimming pared 8 bases from V and 4 bases from J, leaving 17 bases between. Full variable domain (remainder filled in from reference TRBV30 and TRBJ1-1): SQTIHQWPATLVQPVGSPLSLECTVEGTSNPNLYWYRQAAGRGLQLLFYSVGIGQISSEVPQNLSASRPQDRQFILSSKKLLLSDSGFYLCAHSLAQGTEAFFGQGTRLTVV.

This clone has only a few counts. This sample also contains other DNA sequences that code for the same CDR3. This sequence joins TRBV7-2 and TRBJ2-7, with D unresolved. This CDR3 contains 13 residues. The germline V and J ends were trimmed by 0 bases and 0 bases, with 3 bases remaining between them. Germline V lookup: CDR1 SGHTA, CDR2 FQGNSA. The CDR3 reads CASSLAGSYEQYF. The CDR3 region has the DNA TGTGCCAGCAGCTTAGCGGGCTCCTACGAGCAGTACTTC. Looking up the rest from reference TRBV7-2 and TRBJ2-7 gives the full variable domain: GAGVSQSPSNKVTEKGKDVELRCDPISGHTALYWYRQSLGQGLEFLIYFQGNSAPDKSGLPSDRFSAERTGGSVSTLTIQRTQQEDSAVYLCASSLAGSYEQYFGPGTRLTVT.

The chain has TRBV28 and TRBJ1-1, with a possible D match to TRBD1 (6 bases). Trimming left V 6 bases short and J 8 bases short, with 13 bases between. Germline V lookup: CDR1 MDHEN, CDR2 SYDVKM. The CDR3 has 12 amino acids. CDR3 protein: CASRPDRPEAFF. CDR3 in DNA: TGTGCCAGCAGGCCTGACAGGCCGGAAGCTTTCTTT.

Remarks on this clone: The same CDR3 is also encoded by other DNA sequences in this sample. The rearrangement uses TRBV28 and TRBJ2-5, with 8 bases that match TRBD1. The germline V gene encodes CDR1 MDHEN and CDR2 SYDVKM. V was clipped by 6 bases and J by 3 bases; unmatched bases: 3. The length of the CDR3 is 13 residues. The CDR3 DNA reads as TGTGCCAGCAGCCCGGACAGGGAAGAGACCCAGTACTTC. This codes for CASSPDREETQYF.

The CDR3 spells CATLRDGTLRQYF. CDR3 nucleotide sequence: TGTGCCACCTTGAGGGACGGAACCCTTCGGCAGTACTTC. The V gene is TRBV28, the J gene TRBJ2-7; either TRBD1 or TRBD2 may fit D (5 bases each). Germline V CDR1 and CDR2: MDHEN, SYDVKM. The CDR3 sequence is 13 residues long. V lost 10 bases, J lost 9 bases, and 22 bases lay in between. The complete variable domain, with remaining parts taken from reference TRBV28 and TRBJ2-7, reads DVKVTQSSRYLVKRTGEKVFLECVQDMDHENMFWYRQDPGLGLRLIYFSYDVKMKEKGDIPEGYSVSREKKERFSLILESASTNQTSMYLCATLRDGTLRQYFGPGTRLTVT.

The chain recombines TRBV7-9 with TRBJ2-3; D ambiguous. The CDR3 contains 12 residues. V shed 8 bases and J shed 2 bases, with 8 bases lying between them. Germline loops: CDR1 SEHNR, CDR2 FQNEAQ (reference sequence). The CDR3 loop is CASLGYTDTQYF. The DNA of the CDR3 is TGTGCCAGCTTGGGTTACACAGATACGCAGTATTTT. The whole variable domain, remainder taken from reference TRBV7-9 and TRBJ2-3, is DTGVSQNPRHKITKRGQNVTFRCDPISEHNRLYWYRQTLGQGPEFLTYFQNEAQLEKSRLLSDRFSAERPKGSFSTLEIQRTEQGDSAMYLCASLGYTDTQYFGPGTRLTVL.